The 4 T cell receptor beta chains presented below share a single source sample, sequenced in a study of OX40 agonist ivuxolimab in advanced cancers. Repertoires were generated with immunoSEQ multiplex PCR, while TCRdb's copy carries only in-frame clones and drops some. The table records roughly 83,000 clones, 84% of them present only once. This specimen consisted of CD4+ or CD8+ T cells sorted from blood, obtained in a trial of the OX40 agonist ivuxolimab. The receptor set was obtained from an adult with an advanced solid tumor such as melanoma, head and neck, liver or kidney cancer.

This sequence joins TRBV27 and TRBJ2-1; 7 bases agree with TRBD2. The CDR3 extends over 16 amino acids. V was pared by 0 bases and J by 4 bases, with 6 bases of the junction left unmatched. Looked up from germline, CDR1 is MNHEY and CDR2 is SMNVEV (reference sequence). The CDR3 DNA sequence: TGTGCCAGCAGTTTATCGGGACCAGCGGGGTACAATGAGCAGTTCTTC. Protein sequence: CASSLSGPAGYNEQFF.

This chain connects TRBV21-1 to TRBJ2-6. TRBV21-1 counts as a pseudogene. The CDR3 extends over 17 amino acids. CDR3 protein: CASSSRRGLEGANVLTF. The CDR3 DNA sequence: TGTGCCAGCAGCTCCCGACGGGGGCTGGAAGGGGCCAACGTCCTGACTTTC.

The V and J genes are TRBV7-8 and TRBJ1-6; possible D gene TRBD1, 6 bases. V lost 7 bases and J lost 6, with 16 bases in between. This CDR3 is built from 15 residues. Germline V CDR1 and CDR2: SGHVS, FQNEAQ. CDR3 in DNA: TGTGCCAGCACCCAAGGACAGATCTTTAATTCACCCCTCCACTTT. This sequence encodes CASTQGQIFNSPLHF.

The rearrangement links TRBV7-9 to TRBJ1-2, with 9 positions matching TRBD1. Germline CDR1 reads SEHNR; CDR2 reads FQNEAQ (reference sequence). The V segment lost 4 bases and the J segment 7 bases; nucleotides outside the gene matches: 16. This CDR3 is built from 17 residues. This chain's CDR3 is CASSYGSVGTGRVGYTF. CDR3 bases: TGTGCCAGCAGCTACGGTTCGGTAGGGACAGGGCGAGTTGGCTACACCTTC.